This T cell receptor (beta chain) derives from a study of blood T cell repertoires in COVID-19. For the study at large: T cells, B-cell-depleted T cells, or PBMCs provided the cDNA or gDNA that served as material.

This clone occurred once. TCRdb's copy holds only in-frame clones and misses some; the assay was immunoSEQ multiplex PCR. Here the sample spans approximately 260,000 clones, 70% to 85% being singletons. V gave up 4 bases and J gave up 8 bases, with 17 bases separating them. CDR1 and CDR2 from the germline V gene are MGHRA and YSYEKL. The length of the CDR3 is 14 residues. This clonotype originated in a woman of 80 years or more with active or convalescent COVID-19. The sequenced sample was peripheral blood. This chain uses TRBV4-1 with TRBJ1-1; possible D gene TRBD1, 6 bases. The CDR3 nucleotides are TGCGCCAGCAGCCCCCGAGAACTAACAGGGGAAGCTTTCTTT. As protein: CASSPRELTGEAFF.